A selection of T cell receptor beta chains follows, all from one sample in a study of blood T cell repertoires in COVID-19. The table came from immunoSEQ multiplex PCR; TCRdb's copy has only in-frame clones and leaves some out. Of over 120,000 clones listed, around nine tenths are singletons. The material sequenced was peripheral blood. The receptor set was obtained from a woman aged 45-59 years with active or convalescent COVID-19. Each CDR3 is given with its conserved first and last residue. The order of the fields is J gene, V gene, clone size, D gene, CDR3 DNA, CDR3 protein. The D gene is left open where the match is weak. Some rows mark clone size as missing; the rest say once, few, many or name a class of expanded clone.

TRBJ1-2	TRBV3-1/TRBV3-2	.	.	TGTGCCAGCAGCCAAGACAGGGGATACTATGGCTACACCTTC	CASSQDRGYYGYTF
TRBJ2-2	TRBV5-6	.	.	TGTGCCAGCAGCTTGGCCTCTCAGGGTTTGTCCGGGGAGCTGTTTTTT	CASSLASQGLSGELFF
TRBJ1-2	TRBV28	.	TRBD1	TGTGCCAGCAGTTTGTATGACAGGGGAGATGGCTACACCTTC	CASSLYDRGDGYTF
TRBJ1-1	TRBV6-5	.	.	TGTGCCAGCAGTTACTCCTGGCCGGGGGCTGAAGCTTTCTTT	CASSYSWPGAEAFF
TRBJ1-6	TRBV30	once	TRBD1	TGTGCCTGGAGTGGGGACAGGGGTCCGTTTTCACCCCTCCACTTT	CAWSGDRGPFSPLHF
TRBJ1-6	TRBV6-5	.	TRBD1	TGTGCCAGCAGGGTGGACAGGTTTCGAAATTCACCCCTCCACTTT	CASRVDRFRNSPLHF
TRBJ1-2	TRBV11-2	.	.	TGTGCCAGCAGCTCTTGGACATCCGATAACTATGGCTACACCTTC	CASSSWTSDNYGYTF
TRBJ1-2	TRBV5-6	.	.	TGTGCCAGCAGCTTTGGTGACAGTACCTATGTCTACACCTTC	CASSFGDSTYVYTF
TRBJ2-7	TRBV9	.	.	TGTGCCAGCAGCGTAGATCCGGGGTCGACCTACGAGCAGTACTTC	CASSVDPGSTYEQYF
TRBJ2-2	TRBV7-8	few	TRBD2	TGTGCCAGCAGCCTGAAATATAGCGGGAGGGGGACCGGGGAGCTGTTTTTT	CASSLKYSGRGTGELFF
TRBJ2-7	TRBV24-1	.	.	TGTGCCACCAGTGACCTTTGTCGCACAGGGAATGGGGTCTACGAGCAGTACTTC	CATSDLCRTGNGVYEQYF
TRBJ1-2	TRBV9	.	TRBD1	TGTGCCAGCAGCGGGACAGGGGGCCTCTATGGCTACACCTTC	CASSGTGGLYGYTF
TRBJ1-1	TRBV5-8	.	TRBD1	TGTGCCAGCAGCCCTAACCCGTCATGGACAGGCCGAACTGAAGCTTTCTTT	CASSPNPSWTGRTEAFF
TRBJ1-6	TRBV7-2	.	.	TGTGCCAGCAGCTGGCAGGGTAATTCACCCCTCCACTTT	CASSWQGNSPLHF
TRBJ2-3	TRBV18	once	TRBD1	TGTGCCAGCTCACCCCCTCGGGACAGGGTGACTAGCACAGATACGCAGTATTTT	CASSPPRDRVTSTDTQYF
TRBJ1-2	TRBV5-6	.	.	TGTGCCAGCAGCCCAAGGCCAGGGGTGAACTATGGCTACACCTTC	CASSPRPGVNYGYTF
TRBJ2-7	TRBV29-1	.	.	TGCAGCGTTGAAGACGGGGGTTCCTACGAGCAGTACTTC	CSVEDGGSYEQYF
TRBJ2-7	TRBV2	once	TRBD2	TGTGCCAGCAGGAAGAGACTAGCGGAGACCTACGAGCAGTACTTC	CASRKRLAETYEQYF
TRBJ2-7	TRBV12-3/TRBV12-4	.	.	TGTGCCAGCAGTTTAGAAACAGGCTACGAGCAGTACTTC	CASSLETGYEQYF
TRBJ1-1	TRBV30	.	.	TGTGCCCGAGTTTCTAGGGGGGGGAAGGACACTGAAGCTTTCTTT	CARVSRGGKDTEAFF
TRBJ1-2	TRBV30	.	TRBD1	TGTGCCTGGAAGGACAGGGAAGGCTACACCTTC	CAWKDREGYTF
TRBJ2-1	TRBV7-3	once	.	TGTGCCAGCAGCCACGGAGCGGCTAGCTCCTACAATGAGCAGTTCTTC	CASSHGAASSYNEQFF
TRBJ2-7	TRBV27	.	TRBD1	TGTGCCAGCAGTTTAAACCCCTCCGGGACAGGGACCTACGAGCAGTACTTC	CASSLNPSGTGTYEQYF
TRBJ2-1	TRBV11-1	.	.	TGTGCCAGCAGCCGGGGAAGAAGTCAGGACAATGAGCAGTTCTTC	CASSRGRSQDNEQFF
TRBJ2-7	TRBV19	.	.	TGTGCCAGTAGTAAGTGGGACTCCTCGTCCTACGAGCAGTACTTC	CASSKWDSSSYEQYF
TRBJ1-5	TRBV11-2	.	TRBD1	TGTGCCAGCAGCTTGAGTACAGGGGGCTACAATCAGCCCCAGCATTTT	CASSLSTGGYNQPQHF
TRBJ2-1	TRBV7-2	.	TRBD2	TGTGCCAGCAGCCCTTGGACTAGCGGTGAGCAGTTCTTC	CASSPWTSGEQFF
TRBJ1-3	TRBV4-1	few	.	TGCGCCAGCAGCCAAGACTCCGGAAGCGGTGGAAACACCATATATTTT	CASSQDSGSGGNTIYF
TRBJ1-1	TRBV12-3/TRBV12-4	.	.	TGTGCCACCGGCGAGGGAGAAGCTTTCTTT	CATGEGEAFF
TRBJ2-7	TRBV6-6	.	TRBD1	TGTGCCAGCAGTCCCCGGGACCCAGGGGGAAGGGAGCAGTACTTC	CASSPRDPGGREQYF
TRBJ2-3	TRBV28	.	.	TGTGCCAGCAGTTTAGTTGCGGGTGAAGATACGCAGTATTTT	CASSLVAGEDTQYF
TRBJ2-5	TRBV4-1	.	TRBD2	TGCGCCAGCAGCCCGACTAGCCTGGAGACCCAGTACTTC	CASSPTSLETQYF
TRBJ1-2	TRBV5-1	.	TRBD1	TGCGCCAGCAGCTTTTGGACAGGCCTCATCTATGGCTACACCTTC	CASSFWTGLIYGYTF
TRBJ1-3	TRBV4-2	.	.	TGTGCCAGCAGCCAAGTCGCCGGGGAAACTGGAAACACCATATATTTT	CASSQVAGETGNTIYF
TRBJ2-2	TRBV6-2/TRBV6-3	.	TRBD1	TGTGCCAGCAGCCGTCCCGGGACAGGGATCGGGGAGCTGTTTTTT	CASSRPGTGIGELFF
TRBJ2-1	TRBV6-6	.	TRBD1	TGTGCCAGCAGTCCCCGGGACAGGGCTTACAATGAGCAGTTCTTC	CASSPRDRAYNEQFF
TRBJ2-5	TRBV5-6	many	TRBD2	TGTGCCAGCAGCTTGGCCGCTAGCGGGGGGGCGGGTCTTGAGACCCAGTACTTC	CASSLAASGGAGLETQYF
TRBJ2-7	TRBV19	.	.	TGTGCCAGTAGTGAACAGGGCCCCGGATACGAGCAGTACTTC	CASSEQGPGYEQYF
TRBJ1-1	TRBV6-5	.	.	TGTGCCAGCAGTTCCGGTCCAGGGGCGGATGAAGCTTTCTTT	CASSSGPGADEAFF
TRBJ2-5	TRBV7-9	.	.	TGTGCCAGCAGCTTTTTAACACGGGGGAATCAAGAGACCCAGTACTTC	CASSFLTRGNQETQYF
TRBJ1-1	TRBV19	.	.	TGTGCCAGTAGCATTTGGGGAAGGGAGGCTTTCTTT	CASSIWGREAFF
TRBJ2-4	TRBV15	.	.	TGTGCCACCAGCAGAGTACGCGTAGCCAAAAACATTCAGTACTTC	CATSRVRVAKNIQYF
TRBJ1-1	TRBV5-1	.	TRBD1	TGCGCCAGCAGCTTGTTCCCCGGGACAGGTCTTAACACTGAAGCTTTCTTT	CASSLFPGTGLNTEAFF
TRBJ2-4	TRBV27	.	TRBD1	TGTGCCAGCAGTCCCCCGGGACAGGGGGTTGATTTCGTCAAAAACATTCAGTACTTC	CASSPPGQGVDFVKNIQYF
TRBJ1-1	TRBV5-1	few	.	TGCGCCAGCAGCTTGGAGCCAGGGCGCACTGAAGCTTTCTTT	CASSLEPGRTEAFF
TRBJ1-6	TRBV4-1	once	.	TGCGCCAGCAGCCAAGTGGCAGGGATCAAGTACTATAATTCACCCCTCCACTTT	CASSQVAGIKYYNSPLHF
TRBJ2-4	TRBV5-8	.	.	TGTGCCAGCAGCCCCGATAGCATTCAGTACTTC	CASSPDSIQYF
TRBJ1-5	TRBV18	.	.	TGTGCCAGCTCACCCCAGGGAATGGATCAGCCCCAGCATTTT	CASSPQGMDQPQHF
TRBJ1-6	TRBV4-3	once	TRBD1	TGCGCCAGCAGCCAAGTCCGCGGGGGACAGGGACTTTCACCCCTCCACTTT	CASSQVRGGQGLSPLHF
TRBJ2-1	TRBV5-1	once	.	TGCGCCAGCAGCGCGGGACTCGGAGGGTACAATGAGCAGTTCTTC	CASSAGLGGYNEQFF